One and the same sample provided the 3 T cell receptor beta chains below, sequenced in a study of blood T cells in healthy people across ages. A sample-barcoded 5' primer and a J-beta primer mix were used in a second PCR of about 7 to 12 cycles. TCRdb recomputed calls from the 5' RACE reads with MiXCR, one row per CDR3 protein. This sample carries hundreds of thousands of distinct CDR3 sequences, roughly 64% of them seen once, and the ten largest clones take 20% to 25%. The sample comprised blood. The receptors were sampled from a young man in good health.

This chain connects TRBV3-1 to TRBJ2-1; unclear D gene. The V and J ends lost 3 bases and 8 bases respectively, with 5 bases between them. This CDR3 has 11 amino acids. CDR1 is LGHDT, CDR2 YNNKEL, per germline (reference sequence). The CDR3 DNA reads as TGTGCCAGCAGCCAGTTAGATGAGCAGTTCTTC. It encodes CASSQLDEQFF.

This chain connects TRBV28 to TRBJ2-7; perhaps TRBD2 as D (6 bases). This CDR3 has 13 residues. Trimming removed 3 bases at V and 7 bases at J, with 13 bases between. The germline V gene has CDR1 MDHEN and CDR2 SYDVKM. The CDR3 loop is CASSLVLGREQYF. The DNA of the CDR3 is TGTGCCAGCAGTTTGGTATTGGGGAGGGAGCAGTACTTC.

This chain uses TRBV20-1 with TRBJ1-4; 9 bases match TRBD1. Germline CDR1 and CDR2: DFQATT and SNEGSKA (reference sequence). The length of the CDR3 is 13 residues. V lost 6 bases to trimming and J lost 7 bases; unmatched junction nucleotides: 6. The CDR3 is CSAETGGLEKLFF. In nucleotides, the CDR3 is TGCAGTGCCGAGACAGGGGGGCTTGAAAAACTGTTTTTT.